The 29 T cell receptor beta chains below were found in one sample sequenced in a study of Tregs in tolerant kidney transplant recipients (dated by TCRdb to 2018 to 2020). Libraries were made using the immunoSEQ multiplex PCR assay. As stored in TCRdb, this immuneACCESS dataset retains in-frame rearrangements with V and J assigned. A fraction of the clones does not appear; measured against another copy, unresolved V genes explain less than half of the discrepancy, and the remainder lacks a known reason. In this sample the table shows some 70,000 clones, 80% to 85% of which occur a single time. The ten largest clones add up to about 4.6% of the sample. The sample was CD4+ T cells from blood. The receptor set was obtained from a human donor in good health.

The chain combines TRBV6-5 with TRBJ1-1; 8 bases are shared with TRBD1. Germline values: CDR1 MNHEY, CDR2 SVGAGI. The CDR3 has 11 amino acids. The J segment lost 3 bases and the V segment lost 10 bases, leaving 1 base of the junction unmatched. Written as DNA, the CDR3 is TGTGCCACGACAGGGGACACTGAAGCTTTCTTT. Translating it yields CATTGDTEAFF.

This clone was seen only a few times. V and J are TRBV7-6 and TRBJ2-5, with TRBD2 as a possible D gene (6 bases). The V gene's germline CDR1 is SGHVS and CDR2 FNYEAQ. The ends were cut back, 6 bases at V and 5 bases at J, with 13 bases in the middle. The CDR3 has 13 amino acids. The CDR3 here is CASSWSGRETQYF. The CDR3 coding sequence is TGTGCCAGCAGTTGGTCAGGGAGGGAGACCCAGTACTTC. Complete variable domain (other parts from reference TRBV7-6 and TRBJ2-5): GAGVSQSPRYKVTKRGQDVALRCDPISGHVSLYWYRQALGQGPEFLTYFNYEAQQDKSGLPNDRFSAERPEGSISTLTIQRTEQRDSAMYRCASSWSGRETQYFGPGTRLLVL.

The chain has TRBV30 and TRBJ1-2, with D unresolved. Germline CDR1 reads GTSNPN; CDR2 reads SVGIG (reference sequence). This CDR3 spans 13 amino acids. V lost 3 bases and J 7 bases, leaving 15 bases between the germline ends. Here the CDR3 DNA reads TGTGCCTGGAGAAGGGCTTATAGTAGTGGCTACACCTTC. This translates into CAWRRAYSSGYTF.

The CDR3: CASRKLAGPLNEQFF. DNA for the CDR3: TGTGCCAGCAGAAAACTAGCGGGGCCTCTCAATGAGCAGTTCTTC. This chain joins TRBV11-2 and TRBJ2-1; 10 bases map to TRBD2. CDR3 length: 15 amino acids. In germline, CDR1 is SGHAT, CDR2 FQNNGV. After removal of 6 bases from V and 6 bases from J, the junction contained 8 bases not matched to a gene.

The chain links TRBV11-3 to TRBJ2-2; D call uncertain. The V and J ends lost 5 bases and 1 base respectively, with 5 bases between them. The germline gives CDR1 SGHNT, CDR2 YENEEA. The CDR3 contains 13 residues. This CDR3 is CASSPGNTGELFF. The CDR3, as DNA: TGTGCCAGCAGCCCGGGGAACACCGGGGAGCTGTTTTTT.

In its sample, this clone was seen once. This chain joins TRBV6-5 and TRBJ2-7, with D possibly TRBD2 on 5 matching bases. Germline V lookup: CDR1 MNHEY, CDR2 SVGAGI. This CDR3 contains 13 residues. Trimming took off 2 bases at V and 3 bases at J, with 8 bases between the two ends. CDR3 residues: CASSYREGYEQYF. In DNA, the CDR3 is TGTGCCAGCAGTTACCGAGAGGGCTACGAGCAGTACTTC.

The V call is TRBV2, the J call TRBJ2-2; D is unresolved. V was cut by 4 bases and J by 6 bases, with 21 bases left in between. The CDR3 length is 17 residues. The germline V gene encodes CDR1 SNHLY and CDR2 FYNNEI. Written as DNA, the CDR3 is TGTGCCAGCAGTGGAATTAGGACGGCCTTCCTCTCCGGGGAGCTGTTTTTT. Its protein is CASSGIRTAFLSGELFF.

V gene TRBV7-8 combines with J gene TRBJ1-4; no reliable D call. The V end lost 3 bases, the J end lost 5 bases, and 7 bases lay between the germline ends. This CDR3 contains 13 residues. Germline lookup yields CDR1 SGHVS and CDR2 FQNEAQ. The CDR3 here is CASSFYKNEKLFF. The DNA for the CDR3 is TGTGCCAGCAGCTTCTACAAGAATGAAAAACTGTTTTTT. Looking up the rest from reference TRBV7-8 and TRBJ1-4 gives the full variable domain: GAGVSQSPRYKVAKRGQDVALRCDPISGHVSLFWYQQALGQGPEFLTYFQNEAQLDKSGLPSDRFFAERPEGSVSTLKIQRTQQEDSAVYLCASSFYKNEKLFFGSGTQLSVL.

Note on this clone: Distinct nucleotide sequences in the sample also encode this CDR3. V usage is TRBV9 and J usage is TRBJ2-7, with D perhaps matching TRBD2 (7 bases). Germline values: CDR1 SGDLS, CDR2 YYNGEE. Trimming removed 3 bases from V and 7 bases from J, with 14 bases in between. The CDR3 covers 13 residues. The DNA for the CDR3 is TGTGCCAGCAGCGGGGGGGGCGCTAGGGAGCAGTACTTC. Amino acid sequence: CASSGGGAREQYF.

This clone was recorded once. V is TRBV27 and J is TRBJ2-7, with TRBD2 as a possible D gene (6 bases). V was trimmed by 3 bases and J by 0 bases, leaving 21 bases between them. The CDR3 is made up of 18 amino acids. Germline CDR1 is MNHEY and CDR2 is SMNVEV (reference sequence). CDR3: CASSFLYRRGPSSYEQYF. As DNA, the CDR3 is TGTGCCAGCAGTTTCCTCTACCGGCGGGGTCCCAGCTCCTACGAGCAGTACTTC.

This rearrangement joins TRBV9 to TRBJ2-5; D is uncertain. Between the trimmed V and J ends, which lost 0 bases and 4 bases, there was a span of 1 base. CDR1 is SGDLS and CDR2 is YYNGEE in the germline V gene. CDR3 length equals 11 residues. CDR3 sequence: CASSVAETQYF. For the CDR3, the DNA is TGTGCCAGCAGCGTAGCAGAGACCCAGTACTTC.

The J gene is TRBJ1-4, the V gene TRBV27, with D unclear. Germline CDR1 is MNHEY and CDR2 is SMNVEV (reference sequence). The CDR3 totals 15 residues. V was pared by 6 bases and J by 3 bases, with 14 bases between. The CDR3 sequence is CASSLWGVANEKLFF. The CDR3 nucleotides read TGTGCCAGCAGCCTCTGGGGAGTAGCTAATGAAAAACTGTTTTTT.

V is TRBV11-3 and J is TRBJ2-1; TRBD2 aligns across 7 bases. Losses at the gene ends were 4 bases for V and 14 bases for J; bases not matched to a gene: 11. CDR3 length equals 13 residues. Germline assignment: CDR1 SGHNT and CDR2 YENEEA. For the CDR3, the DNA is TGTGCCAGCAGCTCCGGAGAGCGGGGTCCCGAGTTCTTC. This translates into CASSSGERGPEFF. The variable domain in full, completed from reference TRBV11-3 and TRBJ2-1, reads EAGVVQSPRYKIIEKKQPVAFWCNPISGHNTLYWYLQNLGQGPELLIRYENEEAVDDSQLPKDRFSAERLKGVDSTLKIQPAELGDSAVYLCASSSGERGPEFFGPGTRLTVL.

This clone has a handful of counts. The CDR3 nucleotides are TGTGCCAGCAGCCTAGCGGGAGGGCCATACGAGCAGTACTTC. Its protein is CASSLAGGPYEQYF. This chain connects TRBV28 to TRBJ2-7; 12 positions agree with TRBD2. This CDR3 has 14 residues. Germline trimming cut 6 bases from V and 4 bases from J; bases unmatched to any gene: 4. From germline, CDR1 is MDHEN and CDR2 SYDVKM. The full variable domain, its missing parts supplied by reference TRBV28 and TRBJ2-7, is DVKVTQSSRYLVKRTGEKVFLECVQDMDHENMFWYRQDPGLGLRLIYFSYDVKMKEKGDIPEGYSVSREKKERFSLILESASTNQTSMYLCASSLAGGPYEQYFGPGTRLTVT.

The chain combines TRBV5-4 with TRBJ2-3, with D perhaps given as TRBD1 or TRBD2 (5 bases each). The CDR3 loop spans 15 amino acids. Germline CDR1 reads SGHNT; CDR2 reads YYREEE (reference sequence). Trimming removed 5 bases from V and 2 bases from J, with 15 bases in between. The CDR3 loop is CASSGAGSFTDTQYF. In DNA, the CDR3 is TGTGCCAGCAGTGGGGCGGGTAGCTTCACAGATACGCAGTATTTT.

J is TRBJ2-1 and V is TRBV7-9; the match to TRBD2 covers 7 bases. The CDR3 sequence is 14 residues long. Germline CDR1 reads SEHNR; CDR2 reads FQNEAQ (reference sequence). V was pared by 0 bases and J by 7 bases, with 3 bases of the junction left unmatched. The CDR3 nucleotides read TGTGCCAGCAGCTTAGCGGGAGGGCAGAATGAGCAGTTCTTC. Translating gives CASSLAGGQNEQFF.

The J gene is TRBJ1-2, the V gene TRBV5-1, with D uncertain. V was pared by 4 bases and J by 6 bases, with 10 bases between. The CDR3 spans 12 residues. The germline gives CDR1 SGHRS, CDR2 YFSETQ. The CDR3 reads CASSIGRDGYTF. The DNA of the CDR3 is TGCGCCAGCAGCATCGGACGGGATGGCTACACCTTC.

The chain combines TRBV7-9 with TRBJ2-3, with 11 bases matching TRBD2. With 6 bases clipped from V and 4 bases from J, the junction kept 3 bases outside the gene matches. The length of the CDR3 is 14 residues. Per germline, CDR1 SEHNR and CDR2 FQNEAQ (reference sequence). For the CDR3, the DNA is TGTGCCAGCAGAACTAGCGGGGGCCCAGATACGCAGTATTTT. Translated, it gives CASRTSGGPDTQYF.

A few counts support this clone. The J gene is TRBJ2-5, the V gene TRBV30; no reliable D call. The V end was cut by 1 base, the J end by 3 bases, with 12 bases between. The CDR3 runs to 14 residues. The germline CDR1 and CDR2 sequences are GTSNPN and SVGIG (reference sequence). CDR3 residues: CAWSAYPREETQYF. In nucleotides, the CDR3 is TGTGCCTGGAGTGCCTACCCTAGGGAAGAGACCCAGTACTTC.

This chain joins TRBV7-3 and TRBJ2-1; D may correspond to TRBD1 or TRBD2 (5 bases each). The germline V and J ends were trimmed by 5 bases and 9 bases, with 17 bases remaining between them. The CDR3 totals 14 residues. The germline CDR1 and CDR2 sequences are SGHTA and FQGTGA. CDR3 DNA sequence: TGTGCCAGCAGCGCTAAGAGTGGGGACCGTGAGCAGTTCTTC. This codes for CASSAKSGDREQFF.

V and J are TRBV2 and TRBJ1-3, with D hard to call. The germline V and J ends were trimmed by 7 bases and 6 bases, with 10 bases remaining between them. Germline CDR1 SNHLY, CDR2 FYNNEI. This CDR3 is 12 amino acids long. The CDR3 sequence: CASNVIENTIYF. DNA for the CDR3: TGTGCCAGCAATGTGATTGAAAACACCATATATTTT.

The CDR3 DNA reads as TGTGCCAGTAGTATGCTCAGGGCTTTGCGTGGCTACACCTTC. Translation gives CASSMLRALRGYTF. V is TRBV19 and J is TRBJ1-2, with D perhaps TRBD1 (5 bases). Germline CDR1 is LNHDA and CDR2 is SQIVND (reference sequence). This CDR3 spans 14 amino acids. V lost 3 bases to trimming and J lost 7 bases, with 15 bases between them.

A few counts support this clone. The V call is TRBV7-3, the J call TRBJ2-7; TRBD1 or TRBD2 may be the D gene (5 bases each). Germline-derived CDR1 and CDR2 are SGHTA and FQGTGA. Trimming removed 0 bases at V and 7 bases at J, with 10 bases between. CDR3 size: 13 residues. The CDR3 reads CASSLTWDGEQYF. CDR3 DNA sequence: TGTGCCAGCAGCTTAACGTGGGACGGGGAGCAGTACTTC.

CDR3 in DNA: TGTGCCACCAGCAGAGATCTCGGGGATACGCAGTATTTT. Protein product: CATSRDLGDTQYF. The chain joins TRBV15 to TRBJ2-3; D gene uncertain. There are 13 residues in the CDR3. Germline V CDR1 and CDR2: LNHNV, YYDKDF (reference sequence). Between the trimmed V and J ends, which lost 0 bases and 6 bases, there was a span of 7 bases.

The CDR3 loop is CASLTGGQWGETQYF. CDR3 nucleotides: TGTGCCAGCCTAACAGGGGGCCAGTGGGGAGAGACCCAGTACTTC. The chain employs TRBV6-1 and TRBJ2-5; 9 bases match TRBD1. The CDR3 totals 15 residues. CDR1 is MNHNS, CDR2 SASEGT, per germline. V was clipped by 8 bases and J by 4 bases; unmatched bases: 11.

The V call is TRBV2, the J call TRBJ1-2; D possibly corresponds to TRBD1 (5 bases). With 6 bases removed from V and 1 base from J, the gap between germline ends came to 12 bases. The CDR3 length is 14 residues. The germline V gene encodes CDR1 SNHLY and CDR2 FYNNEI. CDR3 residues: CASSRTQGNYGYTF. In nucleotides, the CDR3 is TGTGCCAGCAGCCGGACCCAGGGTAACTATGGCTACACCTTC. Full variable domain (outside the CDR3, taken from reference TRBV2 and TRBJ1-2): EPEVTQTPSHQVTQMGQEVILRCVPISNHLYFYWYRQILGQKVEFLVSFYNNEISEKSEIFDDQFSVERPDGSNFTLKIRSTKLEDSAMYFCASSRTQGNYGYTFGSGTRLTVV.

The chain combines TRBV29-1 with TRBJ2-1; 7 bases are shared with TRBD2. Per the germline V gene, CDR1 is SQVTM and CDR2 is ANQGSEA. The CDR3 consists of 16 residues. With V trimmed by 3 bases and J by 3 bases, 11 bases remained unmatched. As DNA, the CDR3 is TGCAGCGTTGAGGGTTTCGGGGGGAAAGACTACAATGAGCAGTTCTTC. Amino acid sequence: CSVEGFGGKDYNEQFF.

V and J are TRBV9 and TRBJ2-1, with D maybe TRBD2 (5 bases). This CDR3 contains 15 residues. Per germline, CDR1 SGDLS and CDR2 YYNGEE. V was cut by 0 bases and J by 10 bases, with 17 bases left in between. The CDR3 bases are TGTGCCAGCAGCGTAGGGGGTGGCCCTGAGCGGGAGCAGTTCTTC. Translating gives CASSVGGGPEREQFF.

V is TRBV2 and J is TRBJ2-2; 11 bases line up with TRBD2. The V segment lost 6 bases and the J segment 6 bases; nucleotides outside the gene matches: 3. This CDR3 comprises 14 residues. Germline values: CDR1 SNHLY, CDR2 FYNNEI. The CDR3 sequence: CASRTSGGAGELFF. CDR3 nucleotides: TGTGCCAGCAGAACTAGCGGGGGCGCCGGGGAGCTGTTTTTT.